This TCR beta chain emerged from a study of T-cell memory formation after mild COVID-19. CDR1 and CDR2 (germline): SGHTA, FQGTGA. Trimming took 2 bases from V and 0 from J, leaving 6 bases between them. The CDR3 extends over 14 amino acids. This clonotype has ten or more counts. TCR alpha and TCR beta cDNA libraries carrying sample barcodes and UMIs were produced by 5'RACE using constant-segment primers. TCRdb itself ran the 5' RACE reads through MiXCR, one entry per CDR3 protein. The sample carries around 310,000 distinct CDR3 sequences, about 16% recorded once. Sequencing was carried out using PBMCs or a T cell subset sorted from them (not recorded which). The receptor was isolated from a man aged 18 to 35 who had mild COVID-19 (a few samples of this study predate the infection). Cell type and time point are not known. The V and J genes are TRBV7-3 and TRBJ2-3; D unclear. The CDR3 sequence is CASSLRGSTDTQYF. Written as DNA, the CDR3 is TGTGCCAGCAGCTTACGCGGAAGCACAGATACGCAGTATTTT.